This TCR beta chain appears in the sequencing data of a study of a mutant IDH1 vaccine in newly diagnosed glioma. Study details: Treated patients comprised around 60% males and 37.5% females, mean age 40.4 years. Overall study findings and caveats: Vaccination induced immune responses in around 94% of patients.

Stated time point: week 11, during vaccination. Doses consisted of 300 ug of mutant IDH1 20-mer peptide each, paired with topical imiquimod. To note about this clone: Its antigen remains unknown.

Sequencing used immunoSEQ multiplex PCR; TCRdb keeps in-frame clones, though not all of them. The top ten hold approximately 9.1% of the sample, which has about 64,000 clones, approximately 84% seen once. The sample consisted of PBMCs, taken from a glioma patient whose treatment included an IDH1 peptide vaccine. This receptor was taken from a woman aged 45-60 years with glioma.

The CDR3 reads CASSYVEEWGEAFF. For the CDR3, the DNA is TGTGCCAGCAGTTACGTCGAGGAGTGGGGTGAAGCTTTCTTT. The chain recombines TRBV6-6 with TRBJ1-1, with no clear D. Germline V CDR1 and CDR2: MNHNY, SVGAGI (reference sequence). The CDR3 is made up of 14 amino acids. Trimming removed 2 bases from V and 7 bases from J, with 14 bases in between.